This T cell receptor beta chain was sequenced during a study of CD8+ T cells in alopecia areata. Across the study: Treated patients were given 5 to 10 mg oral tofacitinib twice daily. For 6 to 18 months, tofacitinib was taken, and 6 months off drug followed.

Investigators isolated RNA and reverse transcribed it into cDNA to act as the sequencing template. Profiling relied on immunoSEQ multiplex PCR, and the TCRdb table lists in-frame clones only, not all of them. This table holds some 13,000 clones, approximately 55% found once. Obtained from alopecia areata patients were lesional scalp punch biopsies along with peripheral blood. CDR3 length equals 12 residues. The V gene lost 1 base and the J gene lost 0 bases, with 0 bases spanning the gap. CDR1 and CDR2 from the germline V gene are SGHDN and FVKESK. Specimen: skin. The chain has TRBV14 and TRBJ1-2; D gene uncertain. The TCR was taken from a human donor with alopecia areata. CDR3 amino acids: CASSQANYGYTF. Here the CDR3 DNA reads TGTGCCAGCAGCCAAGCTAACTATGGCTACACCTTC.